The 2 T cell receptor beta chains below were found in one sample sequenced in a study of early T cells in non-severe SARS-CoV-2 infection. A single record per CDR3 protein comes from TCRdb applying MiXCR to the 5' RACE reads. This sample yields about 69,000 distinct CDR3 sequences, of which roughly an eighth are seen a single time; over 13% belongs to the top ten. Sample: whole blood. These receptor sequences come from an adult who was a healthcare worker with PCR-confirmed SARS-CoV-2 infection or an uninfected control (not recorded which).

This clonotype was counted many times. The V gene is TRBV5-1, the J gene TRBJ2-3; TRBD2 aligns across 10 bases. Germline V lookup: CDR1 SGHRS, CDR2 YFSETQ. V dropped 4 bases and J dropped 6; count of bases not matched to a gene: 8. CDR3 length: 15 residues. The CDR3 DNA sequence: TGCGCCAGCAGCCCGGGGGCGACTAGCGGGGATACGCAGTATTTT. It encodes CASSPGATSGDTQYF.

The chain links TRBV29-1 to TRBJ1-5; 7 positions agree with TRBD1. Trimming removed 1 base from V and 2 bases from J; junction bases left unmatched: 5. The length of the CDR3 is 15 residues. Germline V lookup: CDR1 SQVTM, CDR2 ANQGSEA. The CDR3 DNA follows: TGCAGCGTTGAAGTTACAGGGGAGGGCAATCAGCCCCAGCATTTT. Protein: CSVEVTGEGNQPQHF. Combining the CDR3 with reference TRBV29-1 and TRBJ1-5 gives the whole variable domain SAVISQKPSRDICQRGTSLTIQCQVDSQVTMMFWYRQQPGQSLTLIATANQGSEATYESGFVIDKFPISRPNLTFSTLTVSNMSPEDSSIYLCSVEVTGEGNQPQHFGDGTRLSIL.